This TCR beta chain was identified in a study of long-term antiretroviral therapy in people with HIV. Study results and limitations: There were no data on ART adherence, viral resistance or therapy changes, a gap that limits inferences about post-ART repertoire changes. With ART, diversity went up but was still lower than in transplant donor controls. Pre-ART-expanded clones dominated the repertoire at all time points.

V was shortened by 4 bases and J by 6 bases, with 8 bases between the two germline ends. CDR1 and CDR2 from the germline V gene are SGHAT and FQNNGV. The CDR3 has 12 residues. At the survey level, the v3.0 immunoSEQ assay was run. TCRdb's copy holds only in-frame clones and misses some; the assay was immunoSEQ multiplex PCR. The data hold under 40,000 clones, with roughly 82% observed a single time. To note about this clone: Its specificity is not known.

In each sample, roughly 0.95-10 million cryopreserved PBMC were present before DNA extraction. This chain connects TRBV11-2 to TRBJ2-3; possible D gene TRBD1, 5 bases. Specimen: unsorted PBMCs, collected 0.3 years after starting antiretroviral therapy. The TCR originated in a man younger than 35 with HIV. The chain's CDR3 is CASSSSGDTQYF. The CDR3 DNA sequence: TGTGCCAGCAGCTCCTCAGGGGATACGCAGTATTTT. Supplemented by reference TRBV11-2 and TRBJ2-3, the full variable domain reads EAGVAQSPRYKIIEKRQSVAFWCNPISGHATLYWYQQILGQGPKLLIQFQNNGVVDDSQLPKDRFSAERLKGVDSTLKIQPAKLEDSAVYLCASSSSGDTQYFGPGTRLTVL.